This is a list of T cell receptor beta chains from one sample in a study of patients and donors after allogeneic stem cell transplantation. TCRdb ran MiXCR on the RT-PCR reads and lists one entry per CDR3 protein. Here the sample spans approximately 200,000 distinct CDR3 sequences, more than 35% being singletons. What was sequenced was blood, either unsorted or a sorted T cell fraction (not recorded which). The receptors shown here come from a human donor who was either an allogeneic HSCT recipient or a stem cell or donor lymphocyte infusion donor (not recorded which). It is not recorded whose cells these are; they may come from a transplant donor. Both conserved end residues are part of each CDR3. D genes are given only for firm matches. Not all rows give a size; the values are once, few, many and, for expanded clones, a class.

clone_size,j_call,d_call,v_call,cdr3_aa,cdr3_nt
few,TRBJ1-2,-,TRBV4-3,CASRGEPLEGCGYTF,TGCGCCAGCAGGGGAGAGCCTCTTGAGGGGTGTGGCTACACCTTC
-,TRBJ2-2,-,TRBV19,CASSIGWGANTGELFF,TGTGCCAGTAGTATTGGTTGGGGAGCGAACACCGGGGAGCTGTTTTTT
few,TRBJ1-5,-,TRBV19,CASSNLGNQPQHF,TGTGCCAGTAGTAATCTGGGCAATCAGCCCCAGCATTTT
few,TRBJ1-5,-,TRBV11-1,CASSLDWYQPQHF,TGTGCCAGCAGCTTAGATTGGTATCAGCCCCAGCATTTT
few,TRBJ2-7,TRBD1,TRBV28,CASSLWGQNPYEQYF,TGTGCCAGCAGTTTATGGGGACAGAATCCCTACGAGCAGTACTTC
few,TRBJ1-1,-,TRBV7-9,CASSLGVPEAFF,TGTGCCAGCAGCTTGGGGGTACCTGAAGCTTTCTTT
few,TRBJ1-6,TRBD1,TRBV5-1,CASSSGQGNGSPLHF,TGCGCCAGCAGCTCGGGACAGGGAAACGGTTCACCCCTCCACTTT
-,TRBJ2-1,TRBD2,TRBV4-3,CASSKGTSGSNEQFF,TGCGCCAGCAGCAAAGGCACTAGCGGGAGCAATGAGCAGTTCTTC
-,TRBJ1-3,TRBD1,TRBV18,CASSPTGEANTIYF,TGTGCCAGCTCACCGACAGGGGAGGCAAACACCATATATTTT
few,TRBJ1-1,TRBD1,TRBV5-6,CASSGQGYGTEAFF,TGTGCCAGCAGCGGACAGGGGTATGGCACTGAAGCTTTCTTT
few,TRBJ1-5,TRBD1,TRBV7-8,CASSEEIDRGNQPQHF,TGTGCCAGCAGCGAAGAAATCGACAGGGGGAATCAGCCCCAGCATTTT
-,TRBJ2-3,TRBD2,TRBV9,CASSVDTSGRVADTQYF,TGTGCCAGCAGCGTAGATACTAGCGGGAGGGTAGCAGATACGCAGTATTTT
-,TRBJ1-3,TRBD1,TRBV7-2,CASSATGQGTDTIYF,TGTGCCAGCAGCGCCACAGGACAGGGGACGGACACCATATATTTT
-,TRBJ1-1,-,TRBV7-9,CASGWEPRYLF,TGTGCCAGCGGCTGGGAGCCCCGGTACCTCTTT
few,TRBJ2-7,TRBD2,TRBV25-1,CASSSGGTYEQYF,TGTGCCAGCAGTAGCGGGGGGACCTACGAGCAGTACTTC
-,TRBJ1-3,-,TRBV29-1,CSVDGWSSGNTIYF,TGCAGCGTTGACGGATGGAGCTCTGGAAACACCATATATTTT
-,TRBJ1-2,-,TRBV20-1,CSARETNGYTF,TGCAGTGCTAGGGAAACTAATGGCTACACCTTC
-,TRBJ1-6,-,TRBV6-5,CASSHIPSPLHF,TGTGCCAGCAGTCACATCCCTTCACCCCTCCACTTT
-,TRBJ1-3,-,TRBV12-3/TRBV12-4,CASSSSGAGSGNTIYF,TGTGCCAGCAGTTCTTCAGGGGCGGGCTCTGGAAACACCATATATTTT
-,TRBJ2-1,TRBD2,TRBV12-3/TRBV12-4,CASSFTVAGMSYNEQFF,TGTGCCAGCAGTTTCACGGTAGCGGGAATGTCCTACAATGAGCAGTTCTTC
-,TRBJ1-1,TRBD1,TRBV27,CASSFPQGDKIMAEAFF,TGTGCCAGCAGTTTCCCACAGGGGGACAAAATTATGGCTGAAGCTTTCTTT
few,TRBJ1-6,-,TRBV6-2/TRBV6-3,CASSFPPPSRNSPLHF,TGTGCCAGCAGTTTTCCCCCTCCTTCTAGGAATTCACCCCTCCACTTT